The rows below give T cell receptor beta chains drawn from one sample of a study of PD-L1 blockade in urothelial cancer. Sequenced by immunoSEQ multiplex PCR; TCRdb stores in-frame clones only, minus some. The table records about 87,000 clones, approximately 88% of them present only once. Sequenced material: PBMCs, taken around atezolizumab (anti-PD-L1) treatment. These receptor sequences come from a woman of 80 years or more with urothelial cancer. Each CDR3 is given with its conserved first and last residue. The D gene is left open where the match is weak. The listing skips clone size in some rows; elsewhere it reads once, few, many or a size class.

j_gene,abundance,v_gene,d_gene,CDR3nt,CDR3aa
TRBJ2-1,few,TRBV4-2,TRBD2,TGTGCCAGCAGCCAAGATTGGCTAGCGGGATTGGGGAACAATGAGCAGTTCTTC,CASSQDWLAGLGNNEQFF
TRBJ2-6,-,TRBV11-2,-,TGTGCCAGCAGCTCCCCTTCAGTCAACGTCCTGACTTTC,CASSSPSVNVLTF
TRBJ2-1,-,TRBV11-2,TRBD2,TGTGCCAGCAGCTTATTAGCGGGAGGGCCCAATGAGCAGTTCTTC,CASSLLAGGPNEQFF
TRBJ2-1,-,TRBV15,-,TGTGCCACCAGCGAGGGGAAGGGACTGATATACAATGAGCAGTTCTTC,CATSEGKGLIYNEQFF
TRBJ1-4,-,TRBV7-7,-,TGTGCCAGCAGCCGAGGGTTGGGAGGGGAAAAACTGTTTTTT,CASSRGLGGEKLFF
TRBJ2-7,-,TRBV2,TRBD1,TGTGCCAGCAGTGAAGCGGGGCAGGGGGCCTACGAGCAGTACTTC,CASSEAGQGAYEQYF
TRBJ2-1,-,TRBV7-9,-,TGTGCCAGCAGCTCGCCGGGGAGGGAGCAGTTCTTC,CASSSPGREQFF
TRBJ1-2,-,TRBV5-4,-,TGTGCCAGCAGCCCCCCGGGGAACTATGGCTACACCTTC,CASSPPGNYGYTF
TRBJ2-5,few,TRBV2,TRBD2,TGTGCCAGCAGTGAAAAGTCCGGCGGGAGGGCGGAGACCCAGTACTTC,CASSEKSGGRAETQYF
TRBJ2-7,few,TRBV27,-,TGTGCCAGCAGTCTAAACAGGGGAGGCGAGCAGTACTTC,CASSLNRGGEQYF
TRBJ2-1,-,TRBV9,-,TGTGCCAGCAGCGTAGGTCCCCTCAGCGGAGAGCAGTTCTTC,CASSVGPLSGEQFF
TRBJ1-2,-,TRBV9,TRBD1,TGTGCCAGCAGCGTAGGGACAGGGGACGGCTACACCTTC,CASSVGTGDGYTF
TRBJ1-4,-,TRBV29-1,-,TGCAGCGTTAGAGCTCAGGCTAATAATGAAAAACTGTTTTTT,CSVRAQANNEKLFF
TRBJ2-7,-,TRBV5-8,TRBD1,TGTGCCAGCAGCCGGGACAGGTCCTACGAGCAGTACTTC,CASSRDRSYEQYF
TRBJ2-5,-,TRBV6-1,-,TGTGCCAGCTCCCAGGGGGGGACCCAGTACTTC,CASSQGGTQYF
TRBJ2-1,-,TRBV9,-,TGTGCCAGCAGCGTACGGGGGACGGTGAGCTCCTACAATGAGCAGTTCTTC,CASSVRGTVSSYNEQFF
TRBJ2-2,-,TRBV11-3,TRBD2,TGTGCCAGCAGCTTACTAGCGGGAGGTTTGACCGGGGAGCTGTTTTTT,CASSLLAGGLTGELFF
TRBJ2-3,-,TRBV28,TRBD2,TGTGCCAGCAGTACTAGCGGGTTCACAGATACGCAGTATTTT,CASSTSGFTDTQYF
TRBJ1-2,-,TRBV30,-,TGTGCCTGGTTACCTCGGACACCTAACTATGGCTACACCTTC,CAWLPRTPNYGYTF
TRBJ2-1,once,TRBV6-5,TRBD2,TGTGCCAGCAGTTACTCCGGCGGGGGTAAATACAATGAGCAGTTCTTC,CASSYSGGGKYNEQFF
TRBJ2-1,-,TRBV19,TRBD1,TGTGCCAGTAGTAGGGGACAGGAAAGGACCTATGAGCAGTTCTTC,CASSRGQERTYEQFF
TRBJ2-6,once,TRBV18,TRBD1,TGTGCCAGCTCGTTAACAGGGGGCCCCTTAGGGGCCAACGTCCTGACTTTC,CASSLTGGPLGANVLTF
TRBJ2-1,once,TRBV6-6,-,TGTGCCAGCAGTTACATCCTCAATGAGCAGTTCTTC,CASSYILNEQFF
TRBJ2-7,-,TRBV4-2,TRBD1,TGTGCCAGCAGCCGTTCAGGACAGGGGGCTAACTACGAGCAGTACTTC,CASSRSGQGANYEQYF
TRBJ1-1,-,TRBV28,-,TGTGCCAGCAGGTACCCAGCAGGATCGAACACTGAAGCTTTCTTT,CASRYPAGSNTEAFF
TRBJ2-1,-,TRBV19,-,TGTGCCAGTAGTATCCAGTTAACAGCGCAGTTCTTC,CASSIQLTAQFF
TRBJ2-3,-,TRBV15,TRBD1,TGTGCCACCAGGGGGACAGCTAGCACAGATACGCAGTATTTT,CATRGTASTDTQYF
TRBJ1-1,-,TRBV5-1,-,TGCGCCAGCAGCCCTCAGTGTTCCTTT,CASSPQCSF
TRBJ2-1,-,TRBV5-1,TRBD2,TGCGCCAGCAGGAGAACTAGCGGGAGTAAGAATGAGCAGTTCTTC,CASRRTSGSKNEQFF
TRBJ2-1,-,TRBV27,-,TGTGCCAGCCGTAAGACAGGTGGAAATGAGCAGTTCTTC,CASRKTGGNEQFF
TRBJ1-1,-,TRBV11-3,-,TGTGCCAGCAGCTTCGGGGGGAACTCTGAAGCTTTCTTT,CASSFGGNSEAFF
TRBJ2-1,-,TRBV9,TRBD2,TGTGCCAGCAGCGTAACTAGCGGGAGTAGTGATGAGCAGTTCTTC,CASSVTSGSSDEQFF
TRBJ1-1,-,TRBV7-2,TRBD1,TGTGCCAGCAGCCAACAGGGGGGCACTGAAGCTTTCTTT,CASSQQGGTEAFF
TRBJ1-4,-,TRBV5-6,-,TGTGCCAGCAACGGGGGGAAAGGGGGAGAGAAACTGTTTTTT,CASNGGKGGEKLFF
TRBJ2-7,-,TRBV9,-,TGTGCCAGCAGCGTAGGGGCAGGGAACACCTACGAGCAGTACTTC,CASSVGAGNTYEQYF
TRBJ2-1,-,TRBV12-2,-,TGTGCAAGTCGCCCAACCGGGGAGCACCTGTATGAGCAGTTCTTC,CASRPTGEHLYEQFF
TRBJ1-2,-,TRBV7-9,TRBD1,TGTGCCAGCAGCTTAGAGGGACAGGGGTATGGCTACACCTTC,CASSLEGQGYGYTF
TRBJ2-1,-,TRBV27,TRBD2,TGTGCCAGCAGCTATCTAGCGGGAGTTCAAAATGAGCAGTTCTTC,CASSYLAGVQNEQFF
TRBJ2-1,-,TRBV2,TRBD1,TGTGCCAGCAGCAGCCGGGACAGAAACAATGAGCAGTTCTTC,CASSSRDRNNEQFF
TRBJ1-1,-,TRBV29-1,TRBD1,TGCAGCGTGAGACAGGGCCCAAACACTGAAGCTTTCTTT,CSVRQGPNTEAFF
TRBJ1-1,-,TRBV6-5,-,TGTGCCAGCAGTTACTCGTCTAGAACTGAAGCTTTCTTT,CASSYSSRTEAFF
TRBJ1-1,-,TRBV6-1,TRBD1,TGTGCCAGCAGTGCGGACAGGGGGGACACTGAAGCTTTCTTT,CASSADRGDTEAFF
TRBJ2-7,-,TRBV10-3,-,TGTGCCATCAGTGGAGGCTCCTACGAGCAGTACTTC,CAISGGSYEQYF